This T cell receptor (beta chain) originates from a study of shared clonotypes between healthy human individuals. Those who donated were healthy HIV-negative adults, with no recent acute infections or vaccinations reported. In its sample, this clone was seen once. Its antigen is currently unknown. Libraries were prepared by immunoSEQ multiplex PCR; TCRdb keeps only in-frame clonotypes and omits some of them. Of 2 million to 2.5 million clones in the sample, less than 95% were seen once. The study, taken as a whole, reports: The sharing of 4% to 5.5% of naive CD4 clonotypes was seen across several donors. Specimens sampled were limited to blood, with tissue repertoires likely differing.

The ends were cut back, 5 bases at V and 6 bases at J, with 14 bases in the middle. This CDR3 region has 13 residues. Germline loops: CDR1 SGHTA, CDR2 FQGTGA. This sequence joins TRBV7-3 and TRBJ2-7, with D maybe TRBD1 (5 bases). The TCR sequence derives from a man aged 18 to 35 in good health. Some clones in this sample may be carry-over from other donors' samples. The sequenced material came from naive CD4+ T cells from PBMCs. The sample's subset: CD45RA+ positively selected. CDR3: CASSPQGLVEQYF. DNA for the CDR3: TGTGCCAGCAGCCCTCAGGGTCTGGTCGAGCAGTACTTC.